Listed here are 15 T cell receptor beta chains from one sample, sequenced in a study of T cell responses to AZD1222 COVID-19 vaccine. The protocol was immunoSEQ multiplex PCR, while the TCRdb copy is restricted to in-frame clones and leaves out a portion. Of 77,000 or so clones detected, roughly 87% appear once; the ten largest clones hold around 20%. This material consisted of peripheral blood, taken 28 days after the second AZD1222 dose. The receptors derive from an adult who received the AZD1222 COVID-19 vaccine.

This chain links TRBV7-2 with TRBJ1-2; D remains unclear. The V and J ends lost 1 base and 8 bases respectively, with 14 bases between them. The CDR3 runs 14 residues. CDR1 is SGHTA, CDR2 FQGNSA, per germline. CDR3 amino acids: CASSLVAVSWGYTF. The CDR3 DNA reads as TGTGCCAGCAGCTTAGTTGCAGTTTCATGGGGCTACACCTTC.

Only one count was recorded for this clone. The rearrangement uses TRBV30 and TRBJ1-6; D gene unclear. V lost 2 bases and J lost 5, with 16 bases in between. Germline CDR1 reads GTSNPN; CDR2 reads SVGIG (reference sequence). The CDR3 consists of 16 residues. CDR3 coding DNA: TGTGCCTGGAGTCCCCCCGGGTCCAGAAATAATTCACCCCTCCACTTT. Its translation: CAWSPPGSRNNSPLHF.

The chain is built from TRBV30 and TRBJ1-2; no definite D call. V was shortened by 3 bases and J by 3 bases, with 8 bases between the two germline ends. The CDR3 totals 12 residues. Germline loops: CDR1 GTSNPN, CDR2 SVGIG (reference sequence). Here the CDR3 reads CAWRGLDYGYTF. The CDR3 region has the DNA TGTGCCTGGAGGGGATTAGACTATGGCTACACCTTC.

The sample holds one count of this clone. The gene calls are TRBV10-2 and TRBJ2-1; 10 bases fit TRBD2. This CDR3 is 18 amino acids long. Germline V gene lookup returns CDR1 WSHSY and CDR2 SAAADI. After removal of 2 bases from V and 2 bases from J, the junction contained 9 bases not matched to a gene. The CDR3 reads CASSERLAGDPTYNEQFF. CDR3 bases: TGCGCCAGCAGTGAGAGGCTAGCGGGGGACCCGACCTACAATGAGCAGTTCTTC.

The chain has TRBV5-1 and TRBJ2-2; TRBD2 matches 9 bases. The V gene end was trimmed by 2 bases and the J gene end by 4 bases; junction bases not matched to a gene: 3. CDR1 and CDR2 (germline): SGHRS, YFSETQ. The CDR3 spans 15 residues. CDR3 nucleotide sequence: TGCGCCAGCAGCTTCCAGACTAGCGGCACCGGGGAGCTGTTTTTT. Its translation is CASSFQTSGTGELFF.

This clone appeared once. The chain links TRBV9 to TRBJ2-2; 10 bases are shared with TRBD1. The CDR3 extends over 14 amino acids. Germline CDR1 and CDR2: SGDLS and YYNGEE. V lost 3 bases, J lost 7 bases, and 3 bases stayed unmatched. The CDR3 spells CASSATGGYGELFF. CDR3 DNA sequence: TGTGCCAGCAGCGCGACAGGGGGCTACGGGGAGCTGTTTTTT.

The gene calls are TRBV12-3 or TRBV12-4 and TRBJ2-1; tentative D call: TRBD2 (6 bases). V was shortened by 5 bases and J by 11 bases, with 13 bases between the two germline ends. The CDR3 is 12 amino acids. The CDR3 sequence is CASSPQAGKQFF. The CDR3 DNA sequence: TGTGCCAGCAGTCCCCAGGCGGGGAAGCAGTTCTTC.

V gene TRBV6-5 combines with J gene TRBJ2-3; a possible D gene is TRBD1 (6 bases). CDR1 is MNHEY, CDR2 SVGAGI, per germline. The CDR3 is made up of 13 amino acids. V was trimmed by 8 bases and J by 6 bases, leaving 15 bases between them. The CDR3 sequence is CASVQGLGDTQYF. The CDR3 nucleotides are TGTGCCAGCGTACAGGGTTTAGGGGATACGCAGTATTTT.

The chain has TRBV6-5 and TRBJ1-5, with TRBD1 identical over 8 bases. Trimming removed 7 bases from V and 6 bases from J; junction bases left unmatched: 8. The CDR3 spans 14 residues. From germline, CDR1 is MNHEY and CDR2 SVGAGI. CDR3 coding DNA: TGTGCCAGCAAGCGGACAGGGAGGTTTCAGCCCCAGCATTTT. Amino acid sequence: CASKRTGRFQPQHF.

The chain recombines TRBV5-4 with TRBJ1-3; D gene unclear. Trimming pared 1 base from V and 0 bases from J, leaving 8 bases between. The CDR3 sequence is 15 residues long. Germline V gives CDR1 SGHNT, CDR2 YYREEE (reference sequence). CDR3 region: CASSLFGPSGNTIYF. As DNA, the CDR3 is TGTGCCAGCAGCTTGTTCGGCCCCTCTGGAAACACCATATATTTT.

A remark on this clone: Distinct nucleotide sequences in the sample also encode this CDR3. The chain employs TRBV6-6 and TRBJ2-7; possibly TRBD2 for D (5 bases). V lost 8 bases, J lost 0 bases, and 14 bases lay in between. The germline V gene has CDR1 MNHNY and CDR2 SVGAGI (reference sequence). The CDR3 is 14 amino acids. CDR3 sequence reads: CASSSGLSSYEQYF. For the CDR3, the DNA is TGTGCCAGCTCAAGCGGTCTAAGCTCCTACGAGCAGTACTTC.

J is TRBJ2-1 and V is TRBV2; no clear D. The CDR3 is 14 amino acids. Germline values: CDR1 SNHLY, CDR2 FYNNEI. Trimming left V 8 bases short and J 4 bases short, with 15 bases between. The CDR3 spells CASGEMSPYNEQFF. The DNA for the CDR3 is TGTGCCAGCGGGGAAATGAGCCCATACAATGAGCAGTTCTTC.

The V and J genes are TRBV5-6 and TRBJ2-5; 7 bases agree with TRBD1. With V trimmed by 2 bases and J by 6 bases, 7 bases remained unmatched. This CDR3 contains 14 residues. Germline V gene sequence: CDR1 SGHDT, CDR2 YYEEEE. This CDR3 is CASSFKGGEKTQYF. The CDR3 DNA sequence: TGTGCCAGCAGCTTCAAAGGGGGCGAAAAGACCCAGTACTTC.

The chain is built from TRBV7-2 and TRBJ1-5, with 7 bases aligning to TRBD1. The CDR3 runs 15 residues. Germline CDR1 is SGHTA and CDR2 is FQGNSA. The V gene end was trimmed by 5 bases and the J gene end by 2 bases; junction bases not matched to a gene: 6. CDR3 DNA sequence: TGTGCCAGCAGCACGGAGGGGGCTGGCAATCAGCCCCAGCATTTT. Its translation: CASSTEGAGNQPQHF.

The chain carries TRBV29-1 and TRBJ2-7; no firm D call. Germline CDR1 SQVTM, CDR2 ANQGSEA. The CDR3 is made up of 12 amino acids. Trimming pared 6 bases from V and 0 bases from J, leaving 9 bases between. The CDR3 nucleotides read TGCAGCGTACGACCAGACTCCTACGAGCAGTACTTC. It specifies CSVRPDSYEQYF.